One and the same sample provided the 23 T cell receptor beta chains below, sequenced in a study of T cell repertoires in cytomegalovirus infection. These TCRs' antigens remain unknown. TCRdb recomputed calls from the reads with MiXCR, one row per CDR3 protein. Of 900,000 to 950,000 distinct CDR3 sequences listed, roughly a third were seen once; the top ten hold 13%. Specimen: cultured CD8+ T cells from PBMCs, collected from culture after CMV antigen stimulation. These receptors were obtained from a human donor in good health (CMV status not recorded). Some clones in this sample may be carry-over from other donors' samples.

The chain recombines TRBV15 with TRBJ2-1; 7 nucleotides line up with TRBD2. The germline gives CDR1 LNHNV, CDR2 YYDKDF (reference sequence). This CDR3 has 14 residues. Unmatched junction bases numbered 3, after V lost 5 bases and J lost 2 bases. CDR3 protein: CATSFGLAYNEQFF. The CDR3 DNA follows: TGTGCCACCAGCTTCGGACTAGCCTACAATGAGCAGTTCTTC.

This clonotype was detected a few times. The chain links TRBV7-6 to TRBJ2-5, with TRBD2 matching 10 bases. CDR1 SGHVS and CDR2 FNYEAQ come from the germline V gene. V lost 4 bases, J lost 0 bases, and 5 bases stayed unmatched. CDR3 size: 16 residues. In nucleotides, the CDR3 is TGTGCCAGCAGCTCGCCTAGCGGGGGTAACCAAGAGACCCAGTACTTC. Protein product: CASSSPSGGNQETQYF.

The V gene is TRBV10-3, the J gene TRBJ2-3; D unclear. The CDR3 is made up of 14 amino acids. Germline CDR1 reads ENHRY; CDR2 reads SYGVKD. The V end lost 1 base, the J end lost 5 bases, and 10 bases lay between the germline ends. The chain's CDR3 is CAISEFAGKDTQYF. Here the CDR3 DNA reads TGTGCCATCAGTGAGTTTGCCGGTAAAGATACGCAGTATTTT.

In its sample, this clonotype was seen many times. The genes are TRBV12-3 or TRBV12-4 and TRBJ1-1, with 8 nucleotides matching TRBD1. CDR3 length: 15 residues. V was pared by 6 bases and J by 0 bases, with 6 bases of the junction left unmatched. This CDR3 reads CASSYRDRLNTEAFF. The CDR3 bases are TGTGCCAGCAGCTACCGGGACAGGTTGAACACTGAAGCTTTCTTT.

This clonotype has just a few counts. V usage is TRBV12-5 and J usage is TRBJ2-2; possible D gene TRBD1, 5 bases. Trimming pared 0 bases from V and 7 bases from J, leaving 18 bases between. Germline CDR1 LGHNT, CDR2 FRNRAP. The CDR3 runs 17 residues. In DNA form, the CDR3 reads TGTGCTAGTGGTTTGGTAGGGGCCCCGGGTTCAAGCGGGGAGCTGTTTTTT. This encodes CASGLVGAPGSSGELFF.

This clonotype was counted only a few times. The genes are TRBV7-9 and TRBJ1-2; 12 bases agree with TRBD1. Germline V gene data show CDR1 as SEHNR and CDR2 as FQNEAQ (reference sequence). CDR3 length: 13 amino acids. V was clipped by 10 bases and J by 8 bases; unmatched bases: 8. The CDR3 DNA reads TGTGCCACCTTCCGGGACAGGGGGCCCGGCTACACCTTC. Protein: CATFRDRGPGYTF. Together with reference TRBV7-9 and TRBJ1-2, the CDR3 gives the full variable domain: DTGVSQNPRHKITKRGQNVTFRCDPISEHNRLYWYRQTLGQGPEFLTYFQNEAQLEKSRLLSDRFSAERPKGSFSTLEIQRTEQGDSAMYLCATFRDRGPGYTFGSGTRLTVV.

The sample holds a few counts of this clonotype. This chain uses TRBV27 with TRBJ1-3; the D is unclear. Trimming shortened V by 2 bases and J by 0 bases, and 11 bases separated the two germline ends. Germline V gives CDR1 MNHEY, CDR2 SMNVEV (reference sequence). The CDR3 is 16 amino acids. The DNA of the CDR3 is TGTGCCAGCAGTTTAACATGGACTAGCTCTGGAAACACCATATATTTT. Protein sequence: CASSLTWTSSGNTIYF.

The CDR3 DNA sequence: TGTGCCAGCAGTTTAAGGGCAGGGCGCGAGTACTTC. This encodes CASSLRAGREYF. J is TRBJ2-5 and V is TRBV28; TRBD1 is a possible D gene (5 bases). CDR1 and CDR2 (germline): MDHEN, SYDVKM. V was cut by 2 bases and J by 12 bases, with 13 bases left in between. This CDR3 spans 12 amino acids.

In the case of this clonotype: A much larger clone lies a single base off, so this may be a read error. This chain joins TRBV7-6 and TRBJ2-1, with TRBD2 identical over 11 bases. V was clipped by 5 bases and J by 6 bases; unmatched bases: 6. Germline V gene data show CDR1 as SGHVS and CDR2 as FNYEAQ. The CDR3 contains 15 residues. The CDR3 DNA reads TGTGCCAGCAGCCCCTCTAGCGGGGGGACCAATGAGCAGTTCTTC. Its protein is CASSPSSGGTNEQFF.

This clonotype has a handful of counts. The V call is TRBV27, the J call TRBJ2-7; the D gene is possibly TRBD1 (6 bases). Germline values: CDR1 MNHEY, CDR2 SMNVEV (reference sequence). CDR3 length: 14 amino acids. Trimming pared 8 bases from V and 4 bases from J, leaving 18 bases between. The CDR3 DNA follows: TGTGCCAGCGGAAAACAGGGTAATATATACGAGCAGTACTTC. Translating gives CASGKQGNIYEQYF.

This clonotype was seen at least ten times. The V and J genes are TRBV6-1 and TRBJ2-3; the D gene is possibly TRBD1 (6 bases). V shed 3 bases and J shed 3 bases, with 10 bases lying between them. The CDR3 extends over 14 amino acids. In germline, CDR1 is MNHNS, CDR2 SASEGT. CDR3 region: CASSDWGLTDTQYF. For the CDR3, the DNA is TGTGCCAGCAGTGATTGGGGGCTTACAGATACGCAGTATTTT.

The V call is TRBV6-2 or TRBV6-3, the J call TRBJ1-2; 8 bases align to TRBD1. The CDR3 covers 14 residues. Looked up from germline, CDR1 is MNHEY and CDR2 is SVGEGT. J gave up 0 bases and V 7 bases, and 4 bases lay outside the gene matches. CDR3: CASTMTGANYGYTF. CDR3 sequence (DNA): TGTGCCAGCACCATGACAGGGGCTAACTATGGCTACACCTTC.

A few counts support this clonotype. This chain joins TRBV7-9 and TRBJ1-4, with D possibly being TRBD1 (5 bases). Germline V gives CDR1 SEHNR, CDR2 FQNEAQ (reference sequence). With 5 bases removed from V and 5 bases from J, the gap between germline ends came to 15 bases. The CDR3 length is 15 residues. In DNA form, the CDR3 reads TGTGCCAGCAGCCCACCCGGGGCCGCAAATGAAAAACTGTTTTTT. This gives the protein CASSPPGAANEKLFF.

The table lists this clonotype with a few counts. Its ends do not fully match the called genes, so a read error is possible. The gene calls are TRBV7-6 and TRBJ2-5; tentative D call: TRBD2 (7 bases). The CDR3 loop spans 14 amino acids. Germline lookup yields CDR1 SGHVS and CDR2 FNYEAQ. CDR3 DNA: TGTGCTAGCAGCTTTGCGGGGGCCCAAGAGACCCAGTACTTC. It translates to CASSFAGAQETQYF.

This clonotype turned up a few times. The chain links TRBV12-3 or TRBV12-4 to TRBJ1-2; D is unresolved. Trimming cost V 5 bases and J 8 bases, with 18 bases left between them. The CDR3 totals 14 residues. The CDR3 bases are TGTGCCAGCAGTCCCAGCATGAGAGTGTTGGGCTACACCTTC. Translation: CASSPSMRVLGYTF.

This clonotype was recorded a few times. The CDR3 DNA follows: TGTGCCAGCAGTTTACTAGCAGACACCGGGGAGCTGTTTTTT. Its translation is CASSLLADTGELFF. The chain uses TRBV27 and TRBJ2-2; maybe TRBD2 (5 bases). Between the trimmed V and J ends, which lost 2 bases and 3 bases, there was a span of 7 bases. CDR3 size: 14 residues. CDR1 and CDR2 from the germline V gene are MNHEY and SMNVEV (reference sequence).

This clonotype was counted between two and nine times. The rearrangement joins TRBV4-3 to TRBJ1-4; the D is unclear. Trimming cost V 0 bases and J 4 bases, with 9 bases left between them. There are 15 residues in the CDR3. Germline V gene lookup returns CDR1 LGHNA and CDR2 YSLEER. CDR3 in DNA: TGCGCCAGCAGCCAAGATCGGCAGGTTAATGAAAAACTGTTTTTT. Translated, it gives CASSQDRQVNEKLFF.

The rearrangement links TRBV19 to TRBJ1-6; D is perhaps TRBD1 (6 bases). The V and J ends lost 7 bases and 11 bases respectively, with 15 bases between them. CDR1 LNHDA and CDR2 SQIVND come from the germline V gene (reference sequence). The CDR3 is 13 amino acids. The CDR3 DNA reads as TGTGCCAGTACCGCGGGCAGGGGCACACCCCTCCACTTT. This gives the protein CASTAGRGTPLHF.

The gene calls are TRBV18 and TRBJ2-5; a possible D gene is TRBD2 (5 bases). V was trimmed by 3 bases and J by 5 bases, leaving 10 bases between them. The germline V gene encodes CDR1 KGHSH and CDR2 LQKENI. There are 13 residues in the CDR3. The chain's CDR3 is CASSPEEVETQYF. CDR3 in DNA: TGTGCCAGCTCACCCGAGGAGGTGGAGACCCAGTACTTC. The full variable domain, with the rest looked up from reference TRBV18 and TRBJ2-5, is NAGVMQNPRHLVRRRGQEARLRCSPMKGHSHVYWYRQLPEEGLKFMVYLQKENIIDESGMPKERFSAEFPKEGPSILRIQQVVRGDSAAYFCASSPEEVETQYFGPGTRLLVL.

The rearrangement links TRBV7-8 to TRBJ1-2; TRBD1 agrees at 8 bases. J gave up 5 bases and V 11 bases, and 13 bases lay outside the gene matches. CDR3 length: 14 amino acids. Germline assignment: CDR1 SGHVS and CDR2 FQNEAQ. The CDR3 here is CAGAPGQGPYGYTF. The CDR3 region has the DNA TGTGCCGGCGCCCCTGGACAGGGCCCGTATGGCTACACCTTC.

The J gene is TRBJ2-2, the V gene TRBV24-1; the D call may be TRBD1 or TRBD2 (6 bases each). The germline V gene encodes CDR1 KGHDR and CDR2 SFDVKD. V lost 0 bases, J lost 3 bases, and 13 bases lay in between. CDR3 size: 17 residues. The CDR3 bases are TGTGCCACCAGTGATTTGATCGGGGGCGCGGACACCGGGGAGCTGTTTTTT. Its protein product is CATSDLIGGADTGELFF.

V usage is TRBV6-8 and J usage is TRBJ1-5, with D perhaps TRBD1 (5 bases). Trimming left V 7 bases short and J 9 bases short, with 19 bases between. The CDR3 consists of 14 residues. In germline, CDR1 is MNHGY, CDR2 SAAAGT. The CDR3 bases are TGTGCCAGCAATATTGGGACTCCCGCGGGGCCCCAGCATTTT. Translating it yields CASNIGTPAGPQHF.

There are a few counts of this clonotype. The CDR3 sequence is CASSAQVTYEQYF. CDR3 DNA sequence: TGTGCCAGTAGTGCTCAGGTCACCTACGAGCAGTACTTC. The chain employs TRBV19 and TRBJ2-7; D not certain. Germline-derived CDR1 and CDR2 are LNHDA and SQIVND (reference sequence). There are 13 residues in the CDR3. Trimming left V 5 bases short and J 2 bases short, with 10 bases between.